This T cell receptor (beta chain) appears in the sequencing data of a study of blood T cell repertoires in COVID-19. On the study more broadly: Italy, Spain and the United States were the sources of the convalescent and acute COVID-19 samples.

This clone was picked up a small number of times. The CDR3 runs 13 residues. The V gene's germline CDR1 is ENHRY and CDR2 SYGVKD. V lost 8 bases and J 4 bases, leaving 9 bases between the germline ends. Sequenced by immunoSEQ multiplex PCR; TCRdb stores in-frame clones only, minus some. The sample lists 55,000 to 75,000 clones, roughly 81% seen once, with approximately 14% in the top ten. The TCR originated in a man older than 75 with acute or convalescent COVID-19. The sequencing sample was made of peripheral blood. The V and J genes are TRBV10-3 and TRBJ2-6, with a tentative D call TRBD2 (5 bases). For the CDR3, the DNA is TGTGCCATCGGGGTAGCGGGGGCCAACGTCCTGACTTTC. Amino acid sequence: CAIGVAGANVLTF.